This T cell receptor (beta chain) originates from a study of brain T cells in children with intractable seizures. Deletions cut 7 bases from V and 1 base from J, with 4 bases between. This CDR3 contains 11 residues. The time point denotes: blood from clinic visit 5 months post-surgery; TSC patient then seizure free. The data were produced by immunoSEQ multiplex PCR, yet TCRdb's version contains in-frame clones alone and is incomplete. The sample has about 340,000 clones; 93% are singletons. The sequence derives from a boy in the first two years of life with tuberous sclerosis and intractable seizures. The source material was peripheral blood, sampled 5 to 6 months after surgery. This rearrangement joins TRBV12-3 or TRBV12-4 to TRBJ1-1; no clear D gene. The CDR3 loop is CASIQNTEAFF. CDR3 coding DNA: TGTGCCAGCATTCAGAACACTGAAGCTTTCTTT.